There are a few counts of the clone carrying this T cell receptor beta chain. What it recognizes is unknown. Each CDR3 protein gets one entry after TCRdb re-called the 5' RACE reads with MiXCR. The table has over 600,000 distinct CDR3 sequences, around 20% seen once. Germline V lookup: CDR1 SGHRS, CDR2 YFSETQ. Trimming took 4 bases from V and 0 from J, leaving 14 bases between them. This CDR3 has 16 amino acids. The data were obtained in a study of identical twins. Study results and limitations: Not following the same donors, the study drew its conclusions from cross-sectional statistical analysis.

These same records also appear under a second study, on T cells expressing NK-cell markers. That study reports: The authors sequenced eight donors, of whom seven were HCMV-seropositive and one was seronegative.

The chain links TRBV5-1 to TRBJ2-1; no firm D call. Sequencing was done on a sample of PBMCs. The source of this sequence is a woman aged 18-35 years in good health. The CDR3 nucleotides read TGCGCCAGCAGCCCTAGGGCCCGGCCCTCCTACAATGAGCAGTTCTTC. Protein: CASSPRARPSYNEQFF.